What follows is one T cell receptor (beta chain) and its context. The authors' processing: Reference gene primer amplification gave estimated nucleated cell counts. Here immunoSEQ multiplex PCR was the method, and the copy in TCRdb shows in-frame clones only, minus some. The V and J calls and clone size come from that table; D and trimming were worked out from the DNA. The table includes hundreds of thousands of clones, over 75% detected once. The CDR3 loop spans 15 amino acids. CDR1 KGHDR and CDR2 SFDVKD come from the germline V gene. With V trimmed by 2 bases and J by 7 bases, 5 bases remained unmatched. The study drew participants aged roughly 18 to 89 years from some 25 US areas. In Cohort 3, a recovered donor had either two negative PCRs, clearance, or symptom resolution. The source of the sample is a study of blood T cell repertoires in COVID-19. Whole-study context: PBMCs, B-cell-depleted T cells, or T cells were the source of the cDNA or gDNA that made up the material.

Sequenced input: PBMCs or T cells enriched from blood (not recorded which). The sequence derives from a man aged 18 to 30 who had recovered from COVID-19. The rearrangement uses TRBV24-1 and TRBJ1-5, with 9 bases identical to TRBD1. This chain's CDR3 is CATSDSGQGYQPQHF. CDR3 DNA: TGTGCCACCAGTGATTCTGGACAGGGGTACCAGCCCCAGCATTTT.